This T cell receptor beta chain was found in a study of T cell repertoires in cytomegalovirus infection. About the study: Recently identified HLA-C-restricted CMV epitopes were among the peptides used.

Study-level findings and limits: It was HLA-C-restricted CMV-specific TCR beta clonotypes that dominated the response ex vivo. Identification of carriers of CMV plus the relevant HLA was achieved through cumulative public TCR beta family frequency.

The germline CDR1 and CDR2 sequences are SGHTA and FQGNSA. V was cut by 1 base and J by 8 bases, with 9 bases left in between. The CDR3 consists of 13 residues. Using its own MiXCR run on the reads, TCRdb lists one record per CDR3 protein. Of about 71,000 distinct CDR3 sequences in the sample, 20% to 25% were seen once. Worth noting for this clonotype: Its antigen remains unknown.

The sequence was collected from a human donor in good health (CMV status not recorded). Some clones in this sample may be carry-over from other donors' samples. This chain links TRBV7-2 with TRBJ2-1, with D hard to call. The sequences come from CD8+ T cells from cultured PBMCs, collected from culture after CMV antigen stimulation. For the CDR3, the DNA is TGTGCCAGCAGCTTAGGGAACTTCGATGAGCAGTTCTTC. Translated, it gives CASSLGNFDEQFF.